These 3 T cell receptor beta chains were sequenced from one sample in a study of shared clonotypes between healthy human individuals. CD45RO-negative, CCR7-selected cells formed the naive CD8 fraction, which excluded terminally differentiated effector memory CD45RA+ cells. Here immunoSEQ multiplex PCR was the method, and the copy in TCRdb shows in-frame clones only, minus some. The table includes millions of clones, more than 85% detected once. Material for sequencing was naive CD8+ T cells from PBMCs. The receptors were gathered from a man between 18 and 29 years old in good health. Some clones in this sample may be carry-over from other donors' samples.

V is TRBV4-1 and J is TRBJ2-7, with 8 nucleotides matching TRBD1. V trimming: 2 bases; J trimming: 3 bases; junction bases outside the gene matches: 12. CDR3 length: 17 residues. The V gene's germline CDR1 is MGHRA and CDR2 YSYEKL. CDR3 sequence: CASSQKKQGERIYEQYF. As DNA, the CDR3 is TGCGCCAGCAGCCAAAAGAAACAGGGGGAAAGAATCTACGAGCAGTACTTC.

The genes are TRBV7-6 and TRBJ2-2; 12 nucleotides align to TRBD2. Trimming at V came to 1 base and at J to 6 bases, leaving 12 bases not matched to a gene. This CDR3 spans 19 amino acids. Germline assignment: CDR1 SGHVS and CDR2 FNYEAQ. In DNA, the CDR3 is TGTGCCAGCAGCTTAGATCGGCTAGCGGGAGGGCCAGTCGCCGGGGAGCTGTTTTTT. Its protein is CASSLDRLAGGPVAGELFF.

The chain uses TRBV9 and TRBJ1-1, with 9 bases identical to TRBD1. From germline, CDR1 is SGDLS and CDR2 YYNGEE. The ends lost 4 bases at V and 3 bases at J; junction bases unmatched: 7. The CDR3 covers 15 residues. The CDR3 reads CASSISGTGHTEAFF. DNA of the CDR3: TGTGCCAGCAGCATTTCCGGGACAGGGCACACTGAAGCTTTCTTT. Looking up the rest from reference TRBV9 and TRBJ1-1 gives the full variable domain: DSGVTQTPKHLITATGQRVTLRCSPRSGDLSVYWYQQSLDQGLQFLIQYYNGEERAKGNILERFSAQQFPDLHSELNLSSLELGDSALYFCASSISGTGHTEAFFGQGTRLTVV.